The 6 T cell receptor beta chains presented below share a single source sample, sequenced in a study of T cell responses to AZD1222 COVID-19 vaccine. TCRdb's copy holds only in-frame clones and misses some; the assay was immunoSEQ multiplex PCR. The data show about 140,000 clones, around 92% seen once. Sequences were derived from peripheral blood, sampled on day 0 of AZD1222 vaccination. These TCRs come from an adult in good health.

This chain links TRBV3-1 (or the pseudogene TRBV3-2) with TRBJ2-7; D might be TRBD2 (5 bases). This CDR3 has 12 amino acids. Trimming cost V 8 bases and J 3 bases, with 11 bases left between them. Germline CDR1 is LGHDT and CDR2 is YNNKEL (reference sequence). CDR3 amino acids: CASGIGGYEQYF. The DNA for the CDR3 is TGTGCCAGCGGGATCGGAGGCTACGAGCAGTACTTC.

The V and J genes are TRBV5-5 and TRBJ2-2; TRBD1 matches at 7 bases. Looked up from germline, CDR1 is SGHKS and CDR2 is YYEKEE (reference sequence). This CDR3 comprises 15 residues. The ends lost 1 base at V and 8 bases at J; junction bases unmatched: 8. The CDR3 reads CASSLYRGARGELFF. The CDR3 DNA reads TGTGCCAGCAGCTTGTACAGGGGCGCAAGGGGGGAGCTGTTTTTT.

The rearrangement uses TRBV29-1 and TRBJ2-5; maybe TRBD2 (5 bases). CDR1 and CDR2 from the germline V gene are SQVTM and ANQGSEA. Trimming removed 5 bases from V and 2 bases from J, with 6 bases in between. The CDR3 is 11 amino acids. The CDR3 nucleotides are TGCAGCGTTCGGGGACAAGAGACCCAGTACTTC. Translation gives CSVRGQETQYF.

This chain links TRBV12-3 or TRBV12-4 with TRBJ1-2, with D possibly being TRBD1 (5 bases). The CDR3 runs 12 residues. V shed 5 bases and J shed 6 bases, with 10 bases lying between them. The CDR3 DNA reads TGTGCCAGCAGTCAGGGTGTGCATGGCTACACCTTC. It yields the protein CASSQGVHGYTF.

The rearrangement links TRBV2 to TRBJ1-3; D might be TRBD1 (6 bases). V gave up 10 bases and J gave up 0 bases, with 16 bases separating them. CDR1 SNHLY and CDR2 FYNNEI come from the germline V gene. The CDR3 has 15 residues. CDR3 amino acids: CANRIDRSSGNTIYF. The CDR3 DNA sequence: TGTGCCAACAGAATCGACAGGAGCTCTGGAAACACCATATATTTT. Full variable domain (remainder filled in from reference TRBV2 and TRBJ1-3): EPEVTQTPSHQVTQMGQEVILRCVPISNHLYFYWYRQILGQKVEFLVSFYNNEISEKSEIFDDQFSVERPDGSNFTLKIRSTKLEDSAMYFCANRIDRSSGNTIYFGEGSWLTVV.

V gene TRBV9 combines with J gene TRBJ1-6; D remains unclear. The germline V and J ends were trimmed by 3 bases and 8 bases, with 15 bases remaining between them. From germline, CDR1 is SGDLS and CDR2 YYNGEE. The CDR3 runs 15 residues. The CDR3 region is CASSADFPGYSPLHF. The DNA for the CDR3 is TGTGCCAGCAGCGCGGACTTTCCTGGGTATTCACCCCTCCACTTT.